This record covers a single TCR beta chain. From the RT-PCR reads, TCRdb called clonotypes with MiXCR, one entry per CDR3 protein. In the table there are about 570,000 distinct CDR3 sequences, approximately 10% of which are singletons. These data originate in a study of response to subunit inactivated influenza vaccine. V was clipped by 3 bases and J by 4 bases; unmatched bases: 2. The CDR3 extends over 15 amino acids. Germline V gives CDR1 SGHDT, CDR2 YYEEEE. These data were also reused for a study on T cells expressing NK-cell markers. As reported in that work: 5'RACE template switching built TCR beta cDNA with unique molecular identifiers. Of eight sequenced donors, seven were HCMV-seropositive and one HCMV-seronegative. T cells sorted in several experiments were restricted to alpha-beta TCR T cells by an anti-gamma-delta TCR antibody. These clonotypes additionally ranked first within the CD3+CD56-NKG2C+ fraction of a few donors. Clones of NKG2C+ T cells that had expanded were of unclear HCMV specificity.

The genes are TRBV5-6 and TRBJ2-2; 11 bases align to TRBD2. This TCR came from a man aged 45-65 years who received an inactivated influenza vaccine. Sequenced here: PBMCs from blood, sampled on the day of vaccination. In nucleotides, the CDR3 is TGTGCCAGCAGCTCGGGACTAGCGGTCACCGGGGAGCTGTTTTTT. Its protein is CASSSGLAVTGELFF.